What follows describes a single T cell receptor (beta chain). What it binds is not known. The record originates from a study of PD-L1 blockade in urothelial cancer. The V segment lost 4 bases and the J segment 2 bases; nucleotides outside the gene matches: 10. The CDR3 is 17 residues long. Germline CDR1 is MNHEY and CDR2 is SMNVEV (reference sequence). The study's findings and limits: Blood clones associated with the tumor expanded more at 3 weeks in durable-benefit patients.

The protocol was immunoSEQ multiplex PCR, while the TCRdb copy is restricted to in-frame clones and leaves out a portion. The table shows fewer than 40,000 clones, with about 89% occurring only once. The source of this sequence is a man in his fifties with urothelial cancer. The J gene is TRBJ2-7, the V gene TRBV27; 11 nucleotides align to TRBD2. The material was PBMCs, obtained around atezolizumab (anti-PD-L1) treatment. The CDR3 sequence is CASSSRTTSGGTYEQYF. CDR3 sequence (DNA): TGTGCCAGCAGTTCTCGGACTACTAGCGGGGGAACCTACGAGCAGTACTTC.